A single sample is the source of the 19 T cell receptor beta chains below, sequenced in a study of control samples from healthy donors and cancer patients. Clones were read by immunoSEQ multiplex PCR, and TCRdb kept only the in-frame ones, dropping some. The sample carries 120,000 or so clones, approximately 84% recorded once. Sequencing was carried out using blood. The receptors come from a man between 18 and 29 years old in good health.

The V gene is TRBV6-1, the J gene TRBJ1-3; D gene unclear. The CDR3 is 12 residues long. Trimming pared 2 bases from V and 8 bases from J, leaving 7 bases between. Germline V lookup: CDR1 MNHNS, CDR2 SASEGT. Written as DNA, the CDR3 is TGTGCCAGCAGTGAAAGTGGGGACACCATATATTTT. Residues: CASSESGDTIYF.

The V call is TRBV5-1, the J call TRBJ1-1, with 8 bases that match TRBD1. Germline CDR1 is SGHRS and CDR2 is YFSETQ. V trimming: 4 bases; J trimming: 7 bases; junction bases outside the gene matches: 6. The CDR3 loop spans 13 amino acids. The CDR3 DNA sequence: TGCGCCAGCAGCCAAACAGGGGGGAATGAAGCTTTCTTT. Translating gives CASSQTGGNEAFF.

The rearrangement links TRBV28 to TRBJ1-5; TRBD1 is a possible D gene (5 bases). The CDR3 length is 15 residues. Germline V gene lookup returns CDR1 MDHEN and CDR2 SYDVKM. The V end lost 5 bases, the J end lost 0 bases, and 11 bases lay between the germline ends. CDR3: CASSMGTASNQPQHF. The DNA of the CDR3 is TGTGCCAGCAGTATGGGGACCGCTAGCAATCAGCCCCAGCATTTT.

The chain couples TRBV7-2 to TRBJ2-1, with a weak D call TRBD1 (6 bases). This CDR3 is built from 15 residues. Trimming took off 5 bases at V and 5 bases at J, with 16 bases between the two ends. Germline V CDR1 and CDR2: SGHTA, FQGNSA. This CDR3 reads CASSGYRDTNNEQFF. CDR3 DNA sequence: TGTGCCAGCAGCGGCTACCGGGACACTAACAATGAGCAGTTCTTC. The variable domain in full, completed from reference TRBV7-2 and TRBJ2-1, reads GAGVSQSPSNKVTEKGKDVELRCDPISGHTALYWYRQSLGQGLEFLIYFQGNSAPDKSGLPSDRFSAERTGGSVSTLTIQRTQQEDSAVYLCASSGYRDTNNEQFFGPGTRLTVL.

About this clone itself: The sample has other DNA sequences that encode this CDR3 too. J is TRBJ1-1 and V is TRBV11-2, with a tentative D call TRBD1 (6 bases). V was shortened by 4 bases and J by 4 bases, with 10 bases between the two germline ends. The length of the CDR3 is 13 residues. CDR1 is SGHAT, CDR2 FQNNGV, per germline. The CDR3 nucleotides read TGTGCCAGCAGCTCGGACAGAAGCACTGAAGCTTTCTTT. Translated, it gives CASSSDRSTEAFF.

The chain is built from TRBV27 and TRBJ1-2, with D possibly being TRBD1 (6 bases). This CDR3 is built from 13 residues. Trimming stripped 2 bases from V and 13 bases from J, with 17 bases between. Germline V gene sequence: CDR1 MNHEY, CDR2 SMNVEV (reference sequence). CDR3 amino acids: CASSLNRQGLCTF. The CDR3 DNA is TGTGCCAGCAGTTTAAATAGGCAGGGGCTCTGCACCTTC.

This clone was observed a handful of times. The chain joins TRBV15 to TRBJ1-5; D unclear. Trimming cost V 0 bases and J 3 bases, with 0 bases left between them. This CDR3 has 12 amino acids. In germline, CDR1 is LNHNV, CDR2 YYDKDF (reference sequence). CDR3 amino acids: CATSRDNQPQHF. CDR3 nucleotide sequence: TGTGCCACCAGCAGAGACAATCAGCCCCAGCATTTT.

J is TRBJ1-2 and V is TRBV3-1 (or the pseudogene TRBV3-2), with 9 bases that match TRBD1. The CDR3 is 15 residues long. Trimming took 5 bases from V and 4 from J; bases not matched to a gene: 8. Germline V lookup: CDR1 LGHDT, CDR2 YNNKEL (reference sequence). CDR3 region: CASSTVGQGSYGYTF. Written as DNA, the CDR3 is TGTGCCAGCAGCACAGTCGGACAGGGGTCCTATGGCTACACCTTC.

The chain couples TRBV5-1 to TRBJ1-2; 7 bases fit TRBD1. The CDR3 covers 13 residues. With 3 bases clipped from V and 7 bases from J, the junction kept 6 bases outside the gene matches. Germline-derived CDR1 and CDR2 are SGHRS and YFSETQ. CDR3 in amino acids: CASSWDSLSGYTF. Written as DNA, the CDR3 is TGCGCCAGCAGCTGGGACAGTCTCTCTGGCTACACCTTC.

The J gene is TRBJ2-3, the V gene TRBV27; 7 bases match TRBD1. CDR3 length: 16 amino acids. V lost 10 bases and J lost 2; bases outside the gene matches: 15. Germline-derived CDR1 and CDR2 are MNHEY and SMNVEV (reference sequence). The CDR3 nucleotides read TGTGCCACCAAACTTGAACCGGGACAGAACACAGATACGCAGTATTTT. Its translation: CATKLEPGQNTDTQYF.

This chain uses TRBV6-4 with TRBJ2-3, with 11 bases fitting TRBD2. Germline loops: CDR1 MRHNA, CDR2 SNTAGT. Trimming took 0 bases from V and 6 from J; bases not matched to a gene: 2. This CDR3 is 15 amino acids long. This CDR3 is CASSDSLAGVDTQYF. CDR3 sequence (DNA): TGTGCCAGCAGTGACTCACTAGCGGGAGTGGATACGCAGTATTTT.

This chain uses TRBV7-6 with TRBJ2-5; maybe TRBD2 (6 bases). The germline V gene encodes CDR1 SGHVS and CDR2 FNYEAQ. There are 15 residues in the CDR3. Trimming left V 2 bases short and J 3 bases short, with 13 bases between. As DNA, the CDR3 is TGTGCCAGCAGCTTATTGGCTAGCGTCAAAGAGACCCAGTACTTC. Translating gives CASSLLASVKETQYF. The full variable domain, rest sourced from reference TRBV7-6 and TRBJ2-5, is GAGVSQSPRYKVTKRGQDVALRCDPISGHVSLYWYRQALGQGPEFLTYFNYEAQQDKSGLPNDRFSAERPEGSISTLTIQRTEQRDSAMYRCASSLLASVKETQYFGPGTRLLVL.

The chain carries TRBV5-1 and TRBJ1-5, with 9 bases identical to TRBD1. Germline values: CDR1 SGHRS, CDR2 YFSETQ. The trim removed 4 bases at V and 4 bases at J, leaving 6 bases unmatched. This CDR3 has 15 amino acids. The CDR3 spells CASSRDGTGNQPQHF. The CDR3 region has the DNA TGCGCCAGCAGCCGAGACGGGACAGGGAATCAGCCCCAGCATTTT.

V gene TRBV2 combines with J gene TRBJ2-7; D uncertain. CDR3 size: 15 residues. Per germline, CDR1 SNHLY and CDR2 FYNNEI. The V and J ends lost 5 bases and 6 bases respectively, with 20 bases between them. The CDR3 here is CASSPNQDMSAEQYF. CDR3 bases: TGTGCCAGCAGTCCCAACCAAGACATGAGCGCCGAGCAGTACTTC.

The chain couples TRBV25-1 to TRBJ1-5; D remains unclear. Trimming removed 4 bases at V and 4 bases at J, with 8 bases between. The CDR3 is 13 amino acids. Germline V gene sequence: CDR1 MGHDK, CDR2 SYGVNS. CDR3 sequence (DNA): TGTGCCAGCAGTGGGCTCGGAAATCAGCCCCAGCATTTT. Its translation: CASSGLGNQPQHF.

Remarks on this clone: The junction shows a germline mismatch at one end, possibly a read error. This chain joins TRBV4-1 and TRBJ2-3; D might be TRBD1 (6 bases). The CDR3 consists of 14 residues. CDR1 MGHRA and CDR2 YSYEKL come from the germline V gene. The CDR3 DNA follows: TGCGCCAGCAGCCAAGAATTTGACGGACAGCGGACTCTTTTT. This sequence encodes CASSQEFDGQRTLF.

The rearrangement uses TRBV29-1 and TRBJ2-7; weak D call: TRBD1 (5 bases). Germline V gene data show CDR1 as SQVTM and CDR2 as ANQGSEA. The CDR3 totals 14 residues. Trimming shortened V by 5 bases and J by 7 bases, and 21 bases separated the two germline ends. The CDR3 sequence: CSVNLPVGPGEQYF. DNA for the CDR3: TGCAGCGTTAATTTGCCAGTCGGGCCAGGGGAGCAGTACTTC.

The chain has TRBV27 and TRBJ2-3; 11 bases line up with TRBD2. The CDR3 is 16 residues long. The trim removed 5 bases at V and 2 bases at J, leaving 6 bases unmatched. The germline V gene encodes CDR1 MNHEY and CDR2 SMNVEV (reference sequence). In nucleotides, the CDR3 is TGTGCCAGCAGTCCGCCTAGCGGGAGGCCCACAGATACGCAGTATTTT. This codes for CASSPPSGRPTDTQYF.

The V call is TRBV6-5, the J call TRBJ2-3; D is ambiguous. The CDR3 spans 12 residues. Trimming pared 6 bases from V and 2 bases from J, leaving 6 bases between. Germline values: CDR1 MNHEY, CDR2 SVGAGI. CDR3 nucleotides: TGTGCCAGCAGAAAGAACACAGATACGCAGTATTTT. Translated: CASRKNTDTQYF.